A selection of T cell receptor beta chains follows, all from one sample in a study of vaccination effects on CD4 cells after COVID-19. Sequenced by immunoSEQ multiplex PCR; TCRdb stores in-frame clones only, minus some. The sample lists over 50,000 clones; approximately 80% were seen once. These receptors have no known antigen. The sequences come from CD4+ T cells from PBMCs cultured with HCoV-229E spike peptides, collected before COVID-19 vaccination. All receptors come from a human donor who received a COVID-19 vaccine. CDR3s include the opening cysteine and the closing phenylalanine or tryptophan. The D gene is left open where the match is weak. Clone size, where shown, is once, few, many, or a class for clones that have expanded.

clone size	D gene	V gene	J gene	CDR3 DNA	CDR3 protein
.	.	TRBV20-1	TRBJ1-2	TGCAGCGGGGGATATGGCTACACCTTC	CSGGYGYTF
.	TRBD1	TRBV24-1	TRBJ2-5	TGTGCCACCAGTGACCCGGGACAGGGGTGGGAGACCCAGTACTTC	CATSDPGQGWETQYF
.	.	TRBV6-5	TRBJ1-3	TGTGCCAGCAGTTACAACAGGGAGGTCATATATTTT	CASSYNREVIYF
.	TRBD2	TRBV11-2	TRBJ2-1	TGTGCCAGCAGTACGGGGACTAGTAGGTTCTTC	CASSTGTSRFF
.	TRBD1	TRBV27	TRBJ2-5	TGTGCCAGCAGCTTAGGACAGGGCCAGCCACAAGAGACCCAGTACTTC	CASSLGQGQPQETQYF
once	TRBD2	TRBV5-4	TRBJ2-2	TGTGCCAGCAGCTTGGGGCGGGGGGGCCTGACCGGGGAGCTGTTTTTT	CASSLGRGGLTGELFF
few	.	TRBV29-1	TRBJ1-2	TGCAGCGTTCTAGGCGGGAGCGGCTACACCTTC	CSVLGGSGYTF
.	.	TRBV7-9	TRBJ2-2	TGTGCCAGCAGCGTAGTCGGGGACGGGGAGCTGTTTTTT	CASSVVGDGELFF
.	TRBD1	TRBV24-1	TRBJ2-1	TGTGCCACCAGTGATCACACAGGGGGCATCTCCTACAATGAGCAGTTCTTC	CATSDHTGGISYNEQFF
.	.	TRBV5-1	TRBJ1-1	TGCGCCAGCAGCTTGACGATGAACACTGAAGCTTTCTTT	CASSLTMNTEAFF
.	TRBD2	TRBV7-3	TRBJ2-1	TGTGCCAGCAGCCGCTTCGGGACTAGCGGCTACAATGAGCAGTTCTTC	CASSRFGTSGYNEQFF
.	.	TRBV5-1	TRBJ2-1	TGCGCCAGCAGCTTGAAAATAACAGGAAATGAGCAGTTCTTC	CASSLKITGNEQFF
.	TRBD2	TRBV7-8	TRBJ2-1	TGTGCCAGCAGCTTAGGGTCGGGGGGGCAGTCCGAGCAGTTCTTC	CASSLGSGGQSEQFF
.	.	TRBV5-1	TRBJ2-1	TGCGCCAGCAGCTTAGGACTTGACTTTGAGCAGTTCTTC	CASSLGLDFEQFF
.	.	TRBV5-6	TRBJ2-1	TGTGCCAGCAGCCTTACAGGGTTTTACAATGAGCAGTTCTTC	CASSLTGFYNEQFF
.	.	TRBV3-1/TRBV3-2	TRBJ2-1	TGTGCCAGCAGCCAATCCTTTACAAATGAGCAGTTCTTC	CASSQSFTNEQFF
.	.	TRBV5-6	TRBJ1-1	TGTGCCAGCAGCTTGGCTGGGAACACTGAAGCTTTCTTT	CASSLAGNTEAFF
.	TRBD2	TRBV24-1	TRBJ2-5	TGTGCCACCAGTGGACCTCCGGGGACTAGCGGGGGGGGTGAGACCCAGTACTTC	CATSGPPGTSGGGETQYF
.	TRBD1	TRBV9	TRBJ1-1	TGTGCCAGCAGCCCAACCGGGACAGGGTGGACTGAAGCTTTCTTT	CASSPTGTGWTEAFF
few	.	TRBV6-5	TRBJ2-2	TGTGCCAGCAGTTACCGGACAGTGAACACCGGGGAGCTGTTTTTT	CASSYRTVNTGELFF
.	TRBD2	TRBV28	TRBJ2-1	TGTGCCATCGAGCGGGGGGGATACAATGAGCAGTTCTTC	CAIERGGYNEQFF
.	.	TRBV9	TRBJ2-5	TGTGCCAGCAGCGTAGGGGGGCACCAAGAGACCCAGTACTTC	CASSVGGHQETQYF
.	.	TRBV6-5	TRBJ1-2	TGTGCCAGCAGTTTGACAGAGAGTAAAGACTACACCTTC	CASSLTESKDYTF
.	TRBD1	TRBV2	TRBJ1-6	TGTGCCAGTGGGCGGGACAGGGGCGAAAATTCACCCCTCCACTTT	CASGRDRGENSPLHF
.	.	TRBV5-4	TRBJ1-2	TGTGCCAGCAGCTTGGACAGCCGTGGCTACACCTTC	CASSLDSRGYTF
.	TRBD1	TRBV15	TRBJ1-4	TGTGCCACCAGCAGGGGACAGGGCAATGAAAAACTGTTTTTT	CATSRGQGNEKLFF
.	.	TRBV5-4	TRBJ1-1	TGTGCCAGCAGCTTGGACTTGAATACTGAAGCTTTCTTT	CASSLDLNTEAFF
.	TRBD1	TRBV6-5	TRBJ1-1	TGTGCCAGCAGATGGGTTGACAGGGTTGCTGAAGCTTTCTTT	CASRWVDRVAEAFF
.	.	TRBV28	TRBJ1-4	TGTGCCAGCAGTTTAGTCTCTGGAGGTGAAAAACTGTTTTTT	CASSLVSGGEKLFF
few	.	TRBV9	TRBJ1-5	TGTGCCAGCAGCACCGACAGCGCAAGTCAGCCCCAGCATTTT	CASSTDSASQPQHF
few	.	TRBV4-1	TRBJ1-5	TGCGCCAGCAGCCAAGATACCGTGATTAATCAGCCCCAGCATTTT	CASSQDTVINQPQHF
.	.	TRBV24-1	TRBJ2-2	TGTGCCACCAGTCTCACCAACACCGGGGAGCTGTTTTTT	CATSLTNTGELFF
once	.	TRBV7-2	TRBJ2-1	TGTGCCAGCACCGTGGGCGGGGTTCGGTCCAATGAGCAGTTCTTC	CASTVGGVRSNEQFF
few	TRBD1	TRBV18	TRBJ1-5	TGTGCCAGCTCACCAGGGACAGGGGGCAATCAGCCCCAGCATTTT	CASSPGTGGNQPQHF
few	TRBD1	TRBV4-1	TRBJ2-2	TGCGCCAGCAGCAATGGACAGGGGAAGTTTGGGGAGCTGTTTTTT	CASSNGQGKFGELFF
.	TRBD1	TRBV13	TRBJ2-2	TGTGCCAGCAGCCCACGTCCAACAGGGGTGGAGCTGTTTTTT	CASSPRPTGVELFF
.	.	TRBV11-2	TRBJ1-1	TGTGCCAGCAGCCCCTCGTTCGCGAACACTGAAGCTTTCTTT	CASSPSFANTEAFF
.	.	TRBV24-1	TRBJ1-1	TGTGCCACCAGTGATTCGGGGGTGGCAGCTTTCTTT	CATSDSGVAAFF
few	.	TRBV24-1	TRBJ1-6	TGTGCCACCAGTGCTGCGGGTAATTCACCCCTCCACTTT	CATSAAGNSPLHF
once	.	TRBV24-1	TRBJ2-5	TGTGCCACCAGTGCGGGGCAGCTCCTCCAAGAGACCCAGTACTTC	CATSAGQLLQETQYF
.	TRBD1	TRBV7-2	TRBJ1-1	TGTGCCAGCAGCCTCCGGGACAGGGGAGGGGGAACTGAAGCTTTCTTT	CASSLRDRGGGTEAFF
.	.	TRBV29-1	TRBJ2-2	TGCAGCGTTGAAACCCCTTTCGGAGGTTCCAACACCGGGGAGCTGTTTTTT	CSVETPFGGSNTGELFF
.	TRBD1	TRBV4-3	TRBJ2-5	TGCGCCAGCAGCCGCGGACAGGTTCAGGGGGAGACCCAGTACTTC	CASSRGQVQGETQYF
.	.	TRBV4-2	TRBJ1-3	TGTGCCAGCAGCCAAGATGCGACTGGAAACACCATATATTTT	CASSQDATGNTIYF
once	TRBD2	TRBV11-2	TRBJ2-1	TGTGCCAGCAGCCCCCAACGGAACGCGGGGGGGCGGGGAGAGCAGTTCTTC	CASSPQRNAGGRGEQFF
.	TRBD1	TRBV7-2	TRBJ1-3	TGTGCCAGCAGCCGGGACAGGGGGAGCTCTGGAAACACCATATATTTT	CASSRDRGSSGNTIYF
.	TRBD1	TRBV10-3	TRBJ1-5	TGTGCCATCAGTGATAAAGGACAGGGCAATCAGCCCCAGCATTTT	CAISDKGQGNQPQHF
.	TRBD1	TRBV19	TRBJ1-1	TGTGCCAGTAGTACGCGGGACAGGGGGCGAGACACTGAAGCTTTCTTT	CASSTRDRGRDTEAFF
.	TRBD2	TRBV24-1	TRBJ2-3	TGTGCCACCAGTGATGGACTAGCGGGGGGGCCAAATACGCAGTATTTT	CATSDGLAGGPNTQYF
.	.	TRBV6-1	TRBJ1-2	TGTGCCAGCAGTGAAGAGAGAGCGGGTGGGACGGAGCGGGGCTACACCTTC	CASSEERAGGTERGYTF
.	TRBD1	TRBV7-3	TRBJ1-2	TGTGCCAGCAGCCCCACAGGGGGCGTGAACGGCTACACCTTC	CASSPTGGVNGYTF
.	.	TRBV5-1	TRBJ1-2	TGCGCCAGCAGCTTGGAAGGGAATTATGGCTACACCTTC	CASSLEGNYGYTF
.	.	TRBV6-2/TRBV6-3	TRBJ2-1	TGTGCCAGCAGTTTAGGACAGATCTCCTACAATGAGCAGTTCTTC	CASSLGQISYNEQFF
.	TRBD2	TRBV9	TRBJ2-1	TGTGCCAGCAGCGTAAGTACTAGCGGGGGGGCCCCCTCCTACAATGAGCAGTTCTTC	CASSVSTSGGAPSYNEQFF
.	.	TRBV9	TRBJ2-3	TGTGCCAGCAGCGTAGGCGGGGATGGCACAGATACGCAGTATTTT	CASSVGGDGTDTQYF